The 23 T cell receptor beta chains below all came from one sample that was sequenced in a study of early T cells in non-severe SARS-CoV-2 infection. TCRdb ran MiXCR on the 5' RACE reads and lists one entry per CDR3 protein. This sample yields about 58,000 distinct CDR3 sequences, of which around 12% are seen a single time; over 1% belongs to the top ten. The sample was whole blood, taken at baseline. The receptors were sampled from an adult who was a healthcare worker with PCR-confirmed SARS-CoV-2 infection or an uninfected control (not recorded which). The donor label of this sample is uncertain.

This clonotype was seen more than once but under ten times. The chain recombines TRBV5-4 with TRBJ2-3; tentatively, D is TRBD1 (6 bases). The V gene lost 0 bases and the J gene lost 3 bases, with 20 bases spanning the gap. Germline V gene lookup returns CDR1 SGHNT and CDR2 YYREEE (reference sequence). The CDR3 spans 18 residues. The CDR3 reads CASSLDPRNRATTDTQYF. CDR3 DNA: TGTGCCAGCAGCTTGGACCCCCGGAACAGGGCAACGACAGATACGCAGTATTTT. The whole variable domain, filled in from reference TRBV5-4 and TRBJ2-3, reads ETGVTQSPTHLIKTRGQQVTLRCSSQSGHNTVSWYQQALGQGPQFIFQYYREEENGRGNFPPRFSGLQFPNYSSELNVNALELDDSALYLCASSLDPRNRATTDTQYFGPGTRLTVL.

This clonotype came up a few times. The chain links TRBV20-1 to TRBJ2-1; TRBD2 might be the D (5 bases). CDR1 is DFQATT and CDR2 is SNEGSKA in the germline V gene (reference sequence). The length of the CDR3 is 14 residues. V shed 3 bases and J shed 4 bases, with 13 bases lying between them. The CDR3 loop reads CSARPDFGYNEQFF. The CDR3 nucleotides are TGCAGTGCTAGGCCGGACTTTGGGTACAATGAGCAGTTCTTC.

This clonotype was counted only a few times. This chain joins TRBV5-1 and TRBJ2-3, with 8 bases identical to TRBD2. V gave up 3 bases and J gave up 2 bases; unmatched junction bases: 2. CDR1 and CDR2 (germline): SGHRS, YFSETQ. CDR3 length: 14 residues. CDR3 in DNA: TGCGCCAGCAGCTCTAGCGGGTACACAGATACGCAGTATTTT. Translated: CASSSSGYTDTQYF.

CDR3 coding DNA: TGTGCCATCAGTGAGAGGAACGGTAATGAGCAGTTCTTC. Translated: CAISERNGNEQFF. V is TRBV10-3 and J is TRBJ2-1; D is undetermined. The CDR3 sequence is 13 residues long. Trimming stripped 2 bases from V and 7 bases from J, with 9 bases between. The V gene's germline CDR1 is ENHRY and CDR2 SYGVKD.

This clonotype occurred a few times. The V and J genes are TRBV4-1 and TRBJ2-2; D is unresolved. Germline assignment: CDR1 MGHRA and CDR2 YSYEKL. V gave up 4 bases and J gave up 5 bases, with 11 bases separating them. This CDR3 has 14 amino acids. The CDR3 protein is CASSLPPGTGELFF. The DNA for the CDR3 is TGCGCCAGCAGCCTACCCCCCGGTACCGGGGAGCTGTTTTTT.

This clonotype was seen repeatedly, ten times or more. The chain joins TRBV25-1 to TRBJ2-3; D possibly uses TRBD1 or TRBD2 (6 bases each). This CDR3 spans 17 amino acids. The V end was cut by 5 bases, the J end by 0 bases, with 18 bases between. CDR1 and CDR2 (germline): MGHDK, SYGVNS. The CDR3 is CASSPTRGLRSTDTQYF. The CDR3 DNA sequence: TGTGCCAGCAGTCCTACTCGGGGGCTTAGAAGCACAGATACGCAGTATTTT.

The V gene is TRBV3-1, the J gene TRBJ2-3; TRBD2 is a possible D gene (5 bases). CDR3 length equals 17 residues. Germline CDR1 LGHDT, CDR2 YNNKEL (reference sequence). Trimming took 5 bases from V and 2 from J, leaving 20 bases between them. The CDR3 loop reads CASSSWRRSPFTDTQYF. The CDR3 DNA is TGTGCCAGCAGCTCCTGGAGGCGGTCGCCCTTCACAGATACGCAGTATTTT.

This clonotype came up many times. V gene TRBV5-1 combines with J gene TRBJ2-7, with 10 bases aligning to TRBD1. The trim removed 3 bases at V and 5 bases at J, leaving 5 bases unmatched. This CDR3 is 14 amino acids long. Looked up from germline, CDR1 is SGHRS and CDR2 is YFSETQ. The DNA of the CDR3 is TGCGCCAGCAGCTCCGGGACAGGGGAGCACGAGCAGTACGTC. This encodes CASSSGTGEHEQYV.

This clonotype has just a few counts. The J gene is TRBJ2-1, the V gene TRBV10-1; TRBD2 matches at 9 bases. The V and J ends lost 3 bases and 4 bases, in that order; junction bases with no gene match: 1. CDR1 is WNHNN and CDR2 is SYGVQD in the germline V gene (reference sequence). CDR3 length equals 14 residues. CDR3 DNA: TGCGCCAGCAGTGATCTAGCGGGATACAATGAGCAGTTCTTC. Its translation: CASSDLAGYNEQFF.

This clonotype was counted between two and nine times. The gene calls are TRBV3-1 and TRBJ2-5; D not certain. CDR3 length: 15 amino acids. Germline V gene lookup returns CDR1 LGHDT and CDR2 YNNKEL (reference sequence). The V gene lost 1 base and the J gene lost 0 bases, with 9 bases spanning the gap. The CDR3 DNA sequence: TGTGCCAGCAGCCAAGCCCACATGTACCAAGAGACCCAGTACTTC. Translated, it gives CASSQAHMYQETQYF.

The chain uses TRBV20-1 and TRBJ1-3; D possibly corresponds to TRBD1 (5 bases). The ends were cut back, 0 bases at V and 0 bases at J, with 12 bases in the middle. Per germline, CDR1 DFQATT and CDR2 SNEGSKA (reference sequence). CDR3 length: 16 amino acids. CDR3 residues: CSARDGSRASGNTIYF. CDR3 bases: TGCAGTGCTAGAGACGGGAGCAGGGCCTCTGGAAACACCATATATTTT.

This clonotype has just a few counts. The chain joins TRBV3-1 to TRBJ1-3; D ambiguous. Deletions cut 0 bases from V and 4 bases from J, with 7 bases between. The length of the CDR3 is 14 residues. Germline assignment: CDR1 LGHDT and CDR2 YNNKEL (reference sequence). CDR3 residues: CASSQDAEGNTIYF. CDR3 nucleotide sequence: TGTGCCAGCAGCCAAGATGCCGAAGGAAACACCATATATTTT.

The chain has TRBV7-9 and TRBJ2-5, with D possibly being TRBD2 (6 bases). Germline CDR1 reads SEHNR; CDR2 reads FQNEAQ (reference sequence). Trimming removed 4 bases from V and 0 bases from J, with 9 bases in between. The CDR3 consists of 14 residues. The CDR3 protein is CASSYRDYQETQYF. Here the CDR3 DNA reads TGTGCCAGCAGCTACCGGGACTACCAAGAGACCCAGTACTTC.

This chain connects TRBV5-1 to TRBJ1-1, with 11 positions matching TRBD1. Germline V lookup: CDR1 SGHRS, CDR2 YFSETQ. The CDR3 length is 19 residues. V dropped 0 bases and J dropped 0; count of bases not matched to a gene: 10. DNA for the CDR3: TGCGCCAGCAGCTTGGCCTTCGGACAGGGGGCGAGGGTGAACACTGAAGCTTTCTTT. It translates to CASSLAFGQGARVNTEAFF.

This clonotype came up a few times. The V call is TRBV5-6, the J call TRBJ2-1, with D possibly matching TRBD2 (6 bases). This CDR3 is built from 13 residues. Per the germline V gene, CDR1 is SGHDT and CDR2 is YYEEEE. V was trimmed by 2 bases and J by 8 bases, leaving 11 bases between them. CDR3 in DNA: TGTGCCAGCAGCTTACGACTAGTTTATGAGCAGTTCTTC. It specifies CASSLRLVYEQFF.

This clonotype was observed a single time. The V and J genes are TRBV3-1 and TRBJ2-4; 8 bases align to TRBD1. The V gene end was trimmed by 5 bases and the J gene end by 0 bases; junction bases not matched to a gene: 9. This CDR3 contains 17 residues. The germline CDR1 and CDR2 sequences are LGHDT and YNNKEL (reference sequence). The CDR3 loop is CASSDLRDRPAKNIQYF. DNA for the CDR3: TGTGCCAGCAGCGACCTGCGGGACAGGCCAGCCAAAAACATTCAGTACTTC.

In this sample, this clonotype turned up a few times. The chain joins TRBV6-6 to TRBJ2-7, with D perhaps matching TRBD1 (6 bases). V was pared by 3 bases and J by 0 bases, with 12 bases between. Per the germline V gene, CDR1 is MNHNY and CDR2 is SVGAGI (reference sequence). The CDR3 sequence is 15 residues long. This CDR3 is CASSYAGDPSYEQYV. The CDR3 DNA follows: TGTGCCAGCAGTTATGCAGGGGACCCCTCCTACGAGCAGTACGTC.

This clonotype was counted a few times. The chain combines TRBV2 with TRBJ1-1; D uncertain. The V gene's germline CDR1 is SNHLY and CDR2 FYNNEI. V lost 8 bases and J 5 bases, leaving 18 bases between the germline ends. The CDR3 is made up of 14 amino acids. CDR3 sequence reads: CASPTRGQGTEAFF. CDR3 DNA: TGTGCCAGCCCGACCCGGGGTCAAGGGACTGAAGCTTTCTTT.

On this clonotype itself: At one end the junction does not follow the germline gene, possibly because of a read error. The chain joins TRBV18 to TRBJ1-3; possibly TRBD1 for D (6 bases). The CDR3 totals 17 residues. Germline assignment: CDR1 KGHSH and CDR2 LQKENI. The DNA for the CDR3 is TGTACCAGCTCACCACCGTCAGGGGAGAGCTCTGGAAACACCATATATTTT. Translating gives CTSSPPSGESSGNTIYF.

This clonotype showed up just a few times. The V and J genes are TRBV5-1 and TRBJ2-4; 8 nucleotides line up with TRBD1. J was trimmed by 0 bases and V by 4 bases; bases with no gene match: 6. CDR1 and CDR2 from the germline V gene are SGHRS and YFSETQ. This CDR3 region has 16 residues. This CDR3 reads CASSEDRDRAKNIQYF. The CDR3 nucleotides read TGCGCCAGCAGCGAGGACAGGGATCGAGCCAAAAACATTCAGTACTTC.

This clonotype turned up a few times. The CDR3 reads CASSSEGRGVTDTQYF. The CDR3 coding sequence is TGTGCCAGCAGCAGCGAGGGACGCGGAGTAACAGATACGCAGTATTTT. The chain couples TRBV11-2 to TRBJ2-3, with D possibly being TRBD1 or TRBD2 (5 bases each). The CDR3 runs 16 residues. Germline V CDR1 and CDR2: SGHAT, FQNNGV. V was clipped by 5 bases and J by 3 bases, with 18 bases between them.

In its sample, this clonotype was seen many times. The chain links TRBV7-8 to TRBJ1-5, with 8 bases fitting TRBD1. Germline trimming cut 0 bases from V and 2 bases from J; bases unmatched to any gene: 3. Germline loops: CDR1 SGHVS, CDR2 FQNEAQ. The CDR3 totals 16 residues. The CDR3 sequence is CASSLALGQGNQPQHF. Here the CDR3 DNA reads TGTGCCAGCAGCTTAGCGCTGGGACAGGGCAATCAGCCCCAGCATTTT.

V usage is TRBV12-3 or TRBV12-4 and J usage is TRBJ2-2; D is perhaps TRBD1 (6 bases). The V end lost 4 bases, the J end lost 6 bases, and 15 bases lay between the germline ends. The CDR3 has 15 amino acids. DNA of the CDR3: TGTGCCAGCAGTTCCCCGGGACAATGGGCCGGGGAGCTGTTTTTT. Translation gives CASSSPGQWAGELFF.